Below, 2 T cell receptor beta chains from the same sample are listed, as sequenced in a study of blood T cell repertoires in COVID-19 (TCRdb year 2020). Library method: the immunoSEQ multiplex PCR assay. Not all clones reach the TCRdb copy of this immuneACCESS table, which keeps in-frame sequences only. Checked studies attribute under half of the gap to unresolved V genes and leave the rest unexplained. The sample table contains 21,000 or so clones; only one count was recorded for approximately 90% of them. The top ten hold over 15% of the sample. What was sequenced was peripheral blood. The receptor set was obtained from a man aged 70-80 years with active COVID-19.

V usage is TRBV6-5 and J usage is TRBJ2-2; 9 bases fit TRBD1. J was trimmed by 6 bases and V by 6 bases; bases with no gene match: 5. Germline values: CDR1 MNHEY, CDR2 SVGAGI. There are 14 residues in the CDR3. The CDR3 nucleotides are TGTGCCAGCAGATTGGGACAGGGAGCCGGGGAGCTGTTTTTT. Translating it yields CASRLGQGAGELFF.

V usage is TRBV6-4 and J usage is TRBJ2-1, with TRBD2 identical over 13 bases. Germline CDR1 reads MRHNA; CDR2 reads SNTAGT. The CDR3 sequence is 15 residues long. J was trimmed by 7 bases and V by 3 bases; bases with no gene match: 3. In nucleotides, the CDR3 is TGTGCCAGCAGTGAAGGGACTAGCGGGATGAATGAGCAGTTCTTC. It encodes CASSEGTSGMNEQFF.